The rows below give T cell receptor beta chains drawn from one sample of a study of T cell responses to AZD1222 COVID-19 vaccine. Using immunoSEQ multiplex PCR, the repertoire was profiled, and TCRdb retains in-frame clones only, with some absent. The data show 100,000 to 140,000 clones, roughly 85% seen once. The sample in question was peripheral blood, obtained 28 days after the second AZD1222 dose. The receptor source for this set is an adult who received the AZD1222 COVID-19 vaccine. CDR3s include the opening cysteine and the closing phenylalanine or tryptophan. D genes are given only for firm matches. Clone size is stated in some rows and not others, as once, few, many or a class when expanded.

TGTGCCAGCATGGAAGGAACAGGCATTCAGTACTTC CASMEGTGIQYF . TRBJ2-4 TRBV25-1 .
TGTGCCAGCAGCGCGGGAGTTAGGAGCAATCAGCCCCAGCATTTT CASSAGVRSNQPQHF . TRBJ1-5 TRBV9 few
TGTGCCATCAGTGCCCCAGACAGGGGGTGGGAAGCTTTCTTT CAISAPDRGWEAFF TRBD1 TRBJ1-1 TRBV10-3 few
TGTGCCTGGAGTGTCCAGGGCAATCAGCCCCAGCATTTT CAWSVQGNQPQHF . TRBJ1-5 TRBV30 .
TGCAGCGTTGAATCGGGACGGGGCGAGCAGTACTTC CSVESGRGEQYF . TRBJ2-7 TRBV29-1 .
TGTGCCATCAGTTTCCCGGGACAGGGCTACGAGCAGTACTTC CAISFPGQGYEQYF TRBD1 TRBJ2-7 TRBV10-3 .
TGTGCCAGTAGCCCTTTCCCTACTAGCGCAGATACGCAGTATTTT CASSPFPTSADTQYF TRBD2 TRBJ2-3 TRBV19 .
TGTGCCAGCACCCCTACAGGGATCCACGAGCAGTACTTC CASTPTGIHEQYF . TRBJ2-7 TRBV12-3/TRBV12-4 .
TGTGCCAGCTCACCGACAGGACTTAACTATGGCTACACCTTC CASSPTGLNYGYTF . TRBJ1-2 TRBV18 once
TGTGCCAGCAGGGAAGCAGGGTGGTATGGCTACACCTTC CASREAGWYGYTF . TRBJ1-2 TRBV6-1 .
TGTGCCAGCAGCTTAGGGGGGGCGCCTCTGGACAATGAGCAGTTCTTC CASSLGGAPLDNEQFF . TRBJ2-1 TRBV11-3 .